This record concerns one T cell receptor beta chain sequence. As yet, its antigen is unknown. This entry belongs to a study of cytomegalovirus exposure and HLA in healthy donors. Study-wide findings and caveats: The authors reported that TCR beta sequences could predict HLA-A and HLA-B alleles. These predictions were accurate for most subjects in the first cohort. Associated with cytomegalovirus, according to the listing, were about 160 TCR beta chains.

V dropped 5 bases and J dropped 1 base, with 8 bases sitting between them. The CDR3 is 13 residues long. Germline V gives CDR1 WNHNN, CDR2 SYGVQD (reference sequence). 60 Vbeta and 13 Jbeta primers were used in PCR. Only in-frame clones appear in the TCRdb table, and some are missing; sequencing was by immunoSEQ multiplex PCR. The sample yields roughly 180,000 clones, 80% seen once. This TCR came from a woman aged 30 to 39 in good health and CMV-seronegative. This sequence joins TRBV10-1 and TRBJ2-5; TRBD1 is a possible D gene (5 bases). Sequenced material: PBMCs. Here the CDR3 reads CASSRQPQETQYF. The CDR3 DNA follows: TGCGCCAGCAGTCGACAGCCCCAAGAGACCCAGTACTTC.